One and the same sample provided the 29 T cell receptor beta chains below, sequenced in a study of control samples from healthy donors and cancer patients. Generated by immunoSEQ multiplex PCR, the TCRdb table keeps only in-frame clones and is missing some. The sample has 100,000 to 150,000 clones; 89% are singletons. The sample was PBMCs. The receptors come from a man in his forties or fifties with head and neck cancer.

The V gene is TRBV6-4, the J gene TRBJ1-5; TRBD1 matches 8 bases. The junction had 14 bases not matched to a gene; V was cut back by 6 bases and J by 7 bases. CDR3 size: 16 residues. Germline values: CDR1 MRHNA, CDR2 SNTAGT. CDR3 region: CASSPAGTGTRQPQHF. CDR3 coding DNA: TGTGCCAGCAGCCCTGCCGGGACAGGAACCCGCCAGCCCCAGCATTTT.

The V call is TRBV4-2, the J call TRBJ2-7; tentative D call: TRBD2 (6 bases). The CDR3 is made up of 16 amino acids. Between the trimmed V and J ends, which lost 2 bases and 3 bases, there was a span of 17 bases. Germline V CDR1 and CDR2: LGHNA, YNFKEQ. Written as DNA, the CDR3 is TGTGCCAGCAGCCAACATAAGGGCGGGACCATCTACGAGCAGTACTTC. This gives the protein CASSQHKGGTIYEQYF.

For the CDR3, the DNA is TGTGCCAGCAGCTTGGAAGTAGGTTGGGGAGACGAAGCTTTCTTT. Amino acids: CASSLEVGWGDEAFF. This chain uses TRBV5-6 with TRBJ1-1; D not resolved. Trimming stripped 0 bases from V and 8 bases from J, with 17 bases between. Germline V lookup: CDR1 SGHDT, CDR2 YYEEEE. The CDR3 is made up of 15 amino acids.

The J gene is TRBJ2-1, the V gene TRBV5-1, with D unclear. In germline, CDR1 is SGHRS, CDR2 YFSETQ. Trimming took off 1 base at V and 4 bases at J, with 9 bases between the two ends. The CDR3 consists of 14 residues. Written as DNA, the CDR3 is TGCGCCAGCAGCTTGTCACAAAATTACAATGAGCAGTTCTTC. Its protein product is CASSLSQNYNEQFF.

This sequence joins TRBV6-5 and TRBJ2-7; D might be TRBD1 or TRBD2, each matching 5 bases. The V end lost 0 bases, the J end lost 4 bases, and 13 bases lay between the germline ends. The CDR3 loop spans 15 amino acids. Germline assignment: CDR1 MNHEY and CDR2 SVGAGI. The CDR3 DNA sequence: TGTGCCAGCAGTTACTCGAATCTAGGGGAGTACGAGCAGTACTTC. Protein product: CASSYSNLGEYEQYF.

This chain connects TRBV29-1 to TRBJ1-3; a weak D match, TRBD1 (5 bases). The CDR3 runs to 13 residues. Trimming took 4 bases from V and 3 from J, leaving 10 bases between them. The germline gives CDR1 SQVTM, CDR2 ANQGSEA. Here the CDR3 reads CSVAQGLGNTIYF. CDR3 in DNA: TGCAGCGTTGCGCAGGGACTTGGAAACACCATATATTTT.

As for this clone: At one of its ends the junction is not consistent with the germline gene, which may arise from a read error. The rearrangement links TRBV7-7 to TRBJ2-5; 11 bases match TRBD2. The germline gives CDR1 SSHAT, CDR2 FNYEAQ (reference sequence). This CDR3 has 15 amino acids. CDR3 nucleotide sequence: TGTGCTAGCAGCTTAGCGGGAGGGGGAATGGAGACCCAGTACTTC. Residues: CASSLAGGGMETQYF.

The chain joins TRBV5-1 to TRBJ1-3; D is perhaps TRBD1 (5 bases). The V gene's germline CDR1 is SGHRS and CDR2 YFSETQ. The CDR3 totals 15 residues. Trimming stripped 5 bases from V and 4 bases from J, with 16 bases between. The CDR3 spells CASSSGTATGNTIYF. DNA of the CDR3: TGCGCCAGCAGTTCCGGGACTGCAACGGGAAACACCATATATTTT.

This rearrangement joins TRBV12-3 or TRBV12-4 to TRBJ2-7; TRBD2 agrees at 8 bases. The CDR3 runs 13 residues. Trimming cost V 6 bases and J 0 bases; bases outside gene matches: 1. The CDR3 DNA is TGTGCCAGCAGCGGGACTAGCTCCTACGAGCAGTACTTC. Translated, it gives CASSGTSSYEQYF.

V and J are TRBV19 and TRBJ2-1; TRBD2 aligns across 14 bases. After removal of 3 bases from V and 8 bases from J, the junction contained 18 bases not matched to a gene. Germline V gene sequence: CDR1 LNHDA, CDR2 SQIVND (reference sequence). The CDR3 loop spans 20 amino acids. In nucleotides, the CDR3 is TGTGCCAGTAGTATTTTTGGGGCGACGGGACTAGCGGGAGTTTCGCATGAGCAGTTCTTC. Translating gives CASSIFGATGLAGVSHEQFF. Based on the CDR3 plus reference TRBV19 and TRBJ2-1, the full variable domain is DGGITQSPKYLFRKEGQNVTLSCEQNLNHDAMYWYRQDPGQGLRLIYYSQIVNDFQKGDIAEGYSVSREKKESFPLTVTSAQKNPTAFYLCASSIFGATGLAGVSHEQFFGPGTRLTVL.

The rearrangement joins TRBV14 to TRBJ2-7; unclear D gene. V lost 0 bases to trimming and J lost 1 base, with 7 bases between them. CDR1 is SGHDN and CDR2 is FVKESK in the germline V gene. The CDR3 runs to 14 residues. DNA for the CDR3: TGTGCCAGCAGCCAAGATAGGGTTTCCTACGAGCAGTACTTC. Translated, it gives CASSQDRVSYEQYF.

V and J are TRBV6-5 and TRBJ1-2; D is perhaps TRBD1 (6 bases). This CDR3 region has 14 residues. The ends were cut back, 4 bases at V and 2 bases at J, with 11 bases in the middle. Per germline, CDR1 MNHEY and CDR2 SVGAGI. In DNA, the CDR3 is TGTGCCAGCAGTTCTCCGACAGGAAACTATGGCTACACCTTC. Protein sequence: CASSSPTGNYGYTF.

The chain couples TRBV5-1 to TRBJ2-3; TRBD1 might be the D (6 bases). The CDR3 covers 16 residues. Looked up from germline, CDR1 is SGHRS and CDR2 is YFSETQ. V lost 0 bases to trimming and J lost 1 base, with 12 bases between them. CDR3 sequence: CASSLVQGSGTDTQYF. CDR3 nucleotides: TGCGCCAGCAGCTTGGTGCAGGGGTCCGGCACAGATACGCAGTATTTT.

The V gene is TRBV6-5, the J gene TRBJ1-1; tentative D call: TRBD1 (5 bases). The V gene's germline CDR1 is MNHEY and CDR2 SVGAGI. This CDR3 contains 15 residues. The V and J ends lost 2 bases and 5 bases respectively, with 15 bases between them. This CDR3 reads CASSYGPGPQTEAFF. For the CDR3, the DNA is TGTGCCAGCAGTTACGGCCCAGGGCCCCAAACTGAAGCTTTCTTT.

This clone was counted once. The CDR3 DNA sequence: TGTGCCAGCAGTGAAGGGACATATAACACTGAAGCTTTCTTT. Amino acids: CASSEGTYNTEAFF. V is TRBV2 and J is TRBJ1-1; perhaps TRBD1 as D (5 bases). From germline, CDR1 is SNHLY and CDR2 FYNNEI. This CDR3 contains 14 residues. V was cut by 1 base and J by 2 bases, with 8 bases left in between.

This clone is a singleton in its sample. The junction and the germline gene differ at one end; a read error may be behind it. The J gene is TRBJ1-6, the V gene TRBV27; D not resolved. The CDR3 runs 12 residues. The germline V gene encodes CDR1 MNHEY and CDR2 SMNVEV (reference sequence). The CDR3 DNA follows: TGTGCCAGCAGTTCCTACAATTCACCCCTCCACTTT. Amino acids: CASSSYNSPLHF.

The rearrangement links TRBV25-1 to TRBJ2-7, with 8 bases that match TRBD2. The CDR3 consists of 15 residues. Germline V CDR1 and CDR2: MGHDK, SYGVNS. V shed 2 bases and J 5 bases; nucleotides not matched to a gene: 8. CDR3 DNA: TGTGCCAGCAGTGAAACGAGCGGGAGTCGGGACGAGCAGTACTTC. As protein: CASSETSGSRDEQYF.

The chain is built from TRBV10-3 and TRBJ2-7, with D tentatively TRBD1 or TRBD2 (5 bases each). Germline lookup yields CDR1 ENHRY and CDR2 SYGVKD. The CDR3 covers 13 residues. The V gene lost 8 bases and the J gene lost 9 bases, with 20 bases spanning the gap. The CDR3 protein is CAIDGVGVKSQYF. CDR3 DNA: TGTGCCATCGACGGGGTGGGGGTAAAGTCGCAGTACTTC.

This chain joins TRBV5-1 and TRBJ2-4; D is unresolved. This CDR3 has 16 residues. CDR1 and CDR2 from the germline V gene are SGHRS and YFSETQ. Trimming removed 0 bases at V and 2 bases at J, with 12 bases between. The DNA for the CDR3 is TGCGCCAGCAGCTTGGGGCCGATCGAAACCAAAAACATTCAGTACTTC. Translation gives CASSLGPIETKNIQYF. The whole variable domain, filled in from reference TRBV5-1 and TRBJ2-4, reads KAGVTQTPRYLIKTRGQQVTLSCSPISGHRSVSWYQQTPGQGLQFLFEYFSETQRNKGNFPGRFSGRQFSNSRSEMNVSTLELGDSALYLCASSLGPIETKNIQYFGAGTRLSVL.

This clone was seen a single time. J is TRBJ2-1 and V is TRBV28; TRBD2 might be the D (5 bases). The CDR3 spans 15 residues. V lost 9 bases to trimming and J lost 4 bases, with 19 bases between them. Germline-derived CDR1 and CDR2 are MDHEN and SYDVKM. CDR3 nucleotide sequence: TGTGCCAGTGAGGGCAGGTGGGAGAGGTACAATGAGCAGTTCTTC. Amino acid sequence: CASEGRWERYNEQFF.

This clone was picked up one time. V usage is TRBV4-1 and J usage is TRBJ2-3; maybe TRBD1 (6 bases). CDR1 is MGHRA and CDR2 is YSYEKL in the germline V gene. V was cut by 1 base and J by 1 base, with 24 bases left in between. This CDR3 spans 20 amino acids. CDR3 nucleotides: TGCGCCAGCAGCCAAGTCTGCACAGTGGTGGGGTGGGGGCGCACAGATACGCAGTATTTT. This gives the protein CASSQVCTVVGWGRTDTQYF.

This chain links TRBV21-1 with TRBJ2-2; TRBD2 is taken as the D call from the table, unchecked against the DNA. TRBV21-1 is a documented pseudogene. CDR3 length: 17 amino acids. CDR3 DNA: TGTGCCAGCAGCAACCCCGTGGGGGGGGACGGCACCGGGGAGCTGTTTTTT. Amino acids: CASSNPVGGDGTGELFF.

V gene TRBV9 combines with J gene TRBJ1-1; D is perhaps TRBD1 (5 bases). V was shortened by 0 bases and J by 1 base, with 10 bases between the two germline ends. Germline CDR1 SGDLS, CDR2 YYNGEE. CDR3 length: 15 residues. The CDR3 is CASSVAGIANTEAFF. The CDR3 DNA follows: TGTGCCAGCAGCGTAGCAGGGATTGCGAACACTGAAGCTTTCTTT.

This clone appeared a few times. The V call is TRBV11-2, the J call TRBJ2-2; D not certain. V dropped 5 bases and J dropped 5 bases, with 9 bases sitting between them. The germline V gene encodes CDR1 SGHAT and CDR2 FQNNGV. The CDR3 loop spans 13 amino acids. The CDR3 bases are TGTGCCAGCAGCGCTCCTCGAACCGGGGAGCTGTTTTTT. It yields the protein CASSAPRTGELFF.

This rearrangement joins TRBV12-3 or TRBV12-4 to TRBJ1-1, with D hard to call. V was pared by 3 bases and J by 8 bases, with 10 bases between. The CDR3 length is 12 residues. CDR3 DNA: TGTGCCAGCAGTTTTGAGACCCCCGAAGCTTTCTTT. It specifies CASSFETPEAFF.

V gene TRBV5-6 combines with J gene TRBJ1-1, with D possibly TRBD1 on 6 matching bases. Between the trimmed V and J ends, which lost 3 bases and 3 bases, there was a span of 15 bases. This CDR3 has 15 residues. Germline V gives CDR1 SGHDT, CDR2 YYEEEE. The CDR3 nucleotides read TGTGCCAGCAGCTCGCGCGGGGGGCTTGACACTGAAGCTTTCTTT. Residues: CASSSRGGLDTEAFF.

This chain uses TRBV2 with TRBJ2-2; no firm D call. The length of the CDR3 is 13 residues. The V gene's germline CDR1 is SNHLY and CDR2 FYNNEI. V was shortened by 4 bases and J by 2 bases, with 5 bases between the two germline ends. CDR3 sequence (DNA): TGTGCCAGCAGTGTAAGAAACACCGGGGAGCTGTTTTTT. It codes for CASSVRNTGELFF.

The chain recombines TRBV5-4 with TRBJ1-1, with TRBD1 matching 11 bases. V lost 3 bases, J lost 2 bases, and 6 bases stayed unmatched. The CDR3 totals 16 residues. The V gene's germline CDR1 is SGHNT and CDR2 YYREEE (reference sequence). The CDR3 nucleotides read TGTGCCAGCAGCTCCGGACAGGGGGCGAGAAACACTGAAGCTTTCTTT. Translation gives CASSSGQGARNTEAFF.

The rearrangement uses TRBV19 and TRBJ2-7; D ambiguous. The CDR3 extends over 13 amino acids. CDR1 is LNHDA, CDR2 SQIVND, per germline (reference sequence). Between the trimmed V and J ends, which lost 3 bases and 1 base, there was a span of 7 bases. The CDR3 here is CASSMGLSYEQYF. The DNA of the CDR3 is TGTGCCAGTAGTATGGGCCTATCCTACGAGCAGTACTTC.